The T cell receptor (beta chain) described here comes from a study of shared clonotypes between healthy human individuals. Remarks on this clone: Antigen unknown.

The V and J ends lost 5 bases and 7 bases respectively, with 9 bases between them. The CDR3 has 13 residues. CDR1 is SEHNR and CDR2 is FQNEAQ in the germline V gene (reference sequence). Study results and caveats: Deeper or shallower sequencing was expected to change how clonotypes are shared among donors.

Generated by immunoSEQ multiplex PCR, the TCRdb table keeps only in-frame clones and is missing some. The table lists about 2.4 million clones, around nine tenths of them singletons, with roughly 0.15% in the top ten. Sequencing used naive CD4+ T cells sorted from blood. As for subset: CD45RA+ positively selected. This chain uses TRBV7-9 with TRBJ1-6; a possible D gene is TRBD1 (5 bases). The TCR comes from a man aged 18 to 29 in good health. The CDR3 coding sequence is TGTGCCAGCAGCCGGGACGCCAATTCACCCCTCCACTTT. Amino acids: CASSRDANSPLHF.